The 15 T cell receptor beta chains below were found in one sample sequenced in a study of T cells in Graves' hyperthyroidism and ophthalmopathy. Researchers took RNA transcripts and amplified the TCR beta CDR3 regions from them. In the first-round RT-PCR of the TCR CDR3, the HTBI primer set was used. TCRdb re-analysed the multiplex PCR reads in MiXCR, keeping a single row per CDR3 protein. The sample gives some 350,000 distinct CDR3 sequences, about a sixth of which show up once; 25% to 35% is in the top ten. Sequencing input: blood. These receptors all come from a woman in her late teens or twenties with Graves' hyperthyroidism that later progressed to Graves' ophthalmopathy.

J is TRBJ2-7 and V is TRBV5-8, with D perhaps matching TRBD1 (5 bases). The CDR3 spans 14 residues. From germline, CDR1 is SGHTS and CDR2 YDEGEE. V lost 1 base and J 5 bases, leaving 13 bases between the germline ends. The CDR3 DNA sequence: TGTGCCAGCAGCTTGCTGGGGCTAAGTCACGAGCAGTACTTC. Translation: CASSLLGLSHEQYF.

V and J are TRBV9 and TRBJ2-3; 8 positions match TRBD2. Germline V gene lookup returns CDR1 SGDLS and CDR2 YYNGEE. The ends lost 5 bases at V and 1 base at J; junction bases unmatched: 6. This CDR3 spans 15 amino acids. The CDR3 DNA is TGTGCCAGCAGAGCCAGCGGGAGTGGCACAGATACGCAGTATTTT. The encoded protein is CASRASGSGTDTQYF.

This clonotype was counted between two and nine times. J is TRBJ2-1 and V is TRBV7-9; 11 nucleotides match TRBD1. Germline V lookup: CDR1 SEHNR, CDR2 FQNEAQ (reference sequence). The CDR3 sequence is 16 residues long. Germline trimming cut 5 bases from V and 8 bases from J; bases unmatched to any gene: 11. The CDR3 loop reads CASSPQTGQGAYEQFF. CDR3 nucleotide sequence: TGTGCCAGCAGCCCCCAGACCGGACAGGGGGCTTATGAGCAGTTCTTC.

In this sample, this clonotype turned up many times. V and J are TRBV30 and TRBJ2-7, with D maybe TRBD1 (5 bases). Germline-derived CDR1 and CDR2 are GTSNPN and SVGIG (reference sequence). Trimming pared 5 bases from V and 2 bases from J, leaving 13 bases between. This CDR3 is built from 13 residues. The chain's CDR3 is CAWAAGFTYEQYF. CDR3 sequence (DNA): TGTGCCTGGGCGGCAGGGTTCACCTACGAGCAGTACTTC. The full variable domain, rest sourced from reference TRBV30 and TRBJ2-7, is SQTIHQWPATLVQPVGSPLSLECTVEGTSNPNLYWYRQAAGRGLQLLFYSVGIGQISSEVPQNLSASRPQDRQFILSSKKLLLSDSGFYLCAWAAGFTYEQYFGPGTRLTVT.

In this sample, this clonotype turned up many times. The gene calls are TRBV3-1 and TRBJ2-1, with 9 bases matching TRBD2. Germline V CDR1 and CDR2: LGHDT, YNNKEL (reference sequence). The trim removed 4 bases at V and 9 bases at J, leaving 7 bases unmatched. The CDR3 has 14 amino acids. The CDR3 loop is CASSLGGRATEQFF. The CDR3 nucleotides read TGTGCCAGCAGCCTTGGCGGGAGGGCCACTGAGCAGTTCTTC.

At least ten counts were recorded for this clonotype. The gene calls are TRBV7-2 and TRBJ1-5, with no clear D. CDR1 is SGHTA, CDR2 FQGNSA, per germline. The V and J ends lost 1 base and 7 bases respectively, with 5 bases between them. CDR3 length: 12 residues. As DNA, the CDR3 is TGTGCCAGCAGCTTAGGAACGCAGCCCCAGCATTTT. Amino acid sequence: CASSLGTQPQHF.

This clonotype was seen repeatedly, ten times or more. V and J are TRBV24-1 and TRBJ2-7; 9 bases agree with TRBD2. The CDR3 extends over 15 amino acids. With 3 bases clipped from V and 0 bases from J, the junction kept 2 bases outside the gene matches. Germline V gene sequence: CDR1 KGHDR, CDR2 SFDVKD. CDR3 amino acids: CATSDQTSGSYEQYF. Written as DNA, the CDR3 is TGTGCCACCAGTGATCAGACTAGCGGCTCCTACGAGCAGTACTTC.

This clonotype appeared many times. The rearrangement uses TRBV20-1 and TRBJ2-1; 8 positions agree with TRBD2. The CDR3 loop spans 18 amino acids. The V gene's germline CDR1 is DFQATT and CDR2 SNEGSKA (reference sequence). Trimming took 3 bases from V and 0 from J; bases not matched to a gene: 13. CDR3 protein: CSARASGLYNLSYNEQFF. The CDR3 DNA is TGCAGTGCTAGGGCTAGCGGGCTGTATAACCTCTCCTACAATGAGCAGTTCTTC.

This sequence joins TRBV30 and TRBJ1-1; 7 nucleotides match TRBD1. Per the germline V gene, CDR1 is GTSNPN and CDR2 is SVGIG (reference sequence). V gave up 4 bases and J gave up 6 bases; unmatched junction bases: 8. CDR3 length: 13 residues. CDR3 in DNA: TGTGCCTGGACAGGGGGGTTAGTTTCTGAAGCTTTCTTT. Protein product: CAWTGGLVSEAFF.

This clonotype was observed many times. The J gene is TRBJ2-1, the V gene TRBV30; 9 bases fit TRBD1. Germline loops: CDR1 GTSNPN, CDR2 SVGIG (reference sequence). The CDR3 has 14 amino acids. The J segment lost 7 bases and the V segment lost 1 base, leaving 5 bases of the junction unmatched. CDR3 protein: CAWSAGQGLNEQFF. Here the CDR3 DNA reads TGTGCCTGGAGTGCAGGACAGGGGTTGAATGAGCAGTTCTTC.

This clonotype was seen ten or more times. The rearrangement uses TRBV7-8 and TRBJ1-1; TRBD1 agrees at 8 bases. The CDR3 totals 15 residues. J lost 1 base, V lost 5 bases, and 6 bases had no gene match. The V gene's germline CDR1 is SGHVS and CDR2 FQNEAQ. CDR3 protein: CASSHLRGRNTEAFF. DNA for the CDR3: TGTGCCAGCAGCCACCTCAGGGGGCGGAACACTGAAGCTTTCTTT.

This clonotype occurred many times. The chain has TRBV3-1 and TRBJ2-5; no clear D gene. Germline V lookup: CDR1 LGHDT, CDR2 YNNKEL (reference sequence). Trimming shortened V by 3 bases and J by 7 bases, and 9 bases separated the two germline ends. The CDR3 spans 12 residues. CDR3 region: CASSQAAGTQYF. The CDR3 DNA reads TGTGCCAGCAGCCAGGCCGCCGGGACCCAGTACTTC.

Only a few counts were recorded for this clonotype. CDR3 sequence: CASSTHLASEQYF. CDR3 in DNA: TGTGCCAGTAGTACACATCTTGCGTCCGAGCAGTACTTC. The chain carries TRBV19 and TRBJ2-7; D is undetermined. V was clipped by 4 bases and J by 6 bases, with 13 bases between them. Looked up from germline, CDR1 is LNHDA and CDR2 is SQIVND (reference sequence). There are 13 residues in the CDR3. Drawing the rest from reference TRBV19 and TRBJ2-7, the complete variable domain is DGGITQSPKYLFRKEGQNVTLSCEQNLNHDAMYWYRQDPGQGLRLIYYSQIVNDFQKGDIAEGYSVSREKKESFPLTVTSAQKNPTAFYLCASSTHLASEQYFGPGTRLTVT.

This clonotype was observed many times. The chain recombines TRBV12-3 or TRBV12-4 with TRBJ2-3; no firm D call. The CDR3 loop spans 13 amino acids. The V and J ends lost 3 bases and 6 bases respectively, with 10 bases between them. The CDR3 here is CASSFANIDTQYF. CDR3 nucleotide sequence: TGTGCCAGCAGTTTCGCCAACATCGATACGCAGTATTTT.

On this clonotype itself: Being one base from a much bigger clone, this may be a read error. J is TRBJ2-5 and V is TRBV12-3 or TRBV12-4; D is unresolved. This CDR3 contains 14 residues. Trimming shortened V by 6 bases and J by 1 base, and 12 bases separated the two germline ends. The chain's CDR3 is CASRWAARQETQYF. CDR3 in DNA: TGTGCCAGCAGGTGGGCAGCGCGCCAAGAGACCCAGTACTTC.